The 32 T cell receptor beta chains reported below all come from one sample, sequenced in a study of metastatic and nonmetastatic thyroid tumors. Each patient came to thyroid surgery without any prior treatment (of any kind). TCRdb redid the clone calls on the PCR reads using MiXCR. This repertoire shows about 48,000 clones, over 20% found once; its top ten account for roughly 3.8%. The sequenced material came from blood. The receptors were gathered from a male donor with papillary thyroid cancer or a benign thyroid nodule (not recorded which). Some clones in this sample may be carry-over from other donors' samples.

This clone was picked up many times. The same CDR3 also results from other DNA sequences found in this sample. The chain recombines TRBV5-1 with TRBJ2-5; D remains ambiguous. Trimming left V 4 bases short and J 5 bases short, with 30 bases between. The CDR3 runs to 19 residues. CDR1 and CDR2 (germline): SGHRS, YFSETQ. The DNA for the CDR3 is TGCGCCAGCAGCCCTGATTGGAACCGCCTGTACCTTCTTGAGGAGACCCAGTACTTC. Translation gives CASSPDWNRLYLLEETQYF. Variable domain in full (rest from reference TRBV5-1 and TRBJ2-5): KAGVTQTPRYLIKTRGQQVTLSCSPISGHRSVSWYQQTPGQGLQFLFEYFSETQRNKGNFPGRFSGRQFSNSRSEMNVSTLELGDSALYLCASSPDWNRLYLLEETQYFGPGTRLLVL.

This clone was recorded many times. The gene calls are TRBV5-6 and TRBJ1-2; D possibly corresponds to TRBD1 (6 bases). Looked up from germline, CDR1 is SGHDT and CDR2 is YYEEEE. This CDR3 has 14 amino acids. V lost 1 base to trimming and J lost 3 bases, with 10 bases between them. The CDR3 DNA reads TGTGCCAGCAGCTTGATACAGGGTGACTATGGCTACACCTTC. It is translated as CASSLIQGDYGYTF.

V usage is TRBV28 and J usage is TRBJ2-4; no clear D. The CDR3 spans 15 residues. CDR1 and CDR2 from the germline V gene are MDHEN and SYDVKM. V was shortened by 6 bases and J by 3 bases, with 15 bases between the two germline ends. The CDR3 DNA follows: TGTGCCAGCAGCTCACAGAACCCAAGCAAAAACATTCAGTACTTC. Translating gives CASSSQNPSKNIQYF.

The chain links TRBV24-1 to TRBJ2-7; D call uncertain. The ends were cut back, 5 bases at V and 0 bases at J, with 7 bases in the middle. The CDR3 runs 13 residues. Germline V CDR1 and CDR2: KGHDR, SFDVKD. The CDR3 spells CATSAKSSYEQYF. The CDR3 bases are TGTGCCACCAGTGCTAAAAGCTCCTACGAGCAGTACTTC.

In its sample, this clone was seen many times. The chain combines TRBV6-1 with TRBJ1-3; the D gene is possibly TRBD1 (6 bases). This CDR3 spans 15 amino acids. CDR1 MNHNS and CDR2 SASEGT come from the germline V gene. V dropped 1 base and J dropped 0 bases, with 7 bases sitting between them. As DNA, the CDR3 is TGTGCCAGCAGTGAAGAGGGGGGCTCTGGAAACACCATATATTTT. Residues: CASSEEGGSGNTIYF.

This clone was seen many times. The chain links TRBV24-1 to TRBJ1-4; D might be TRBD1 (5 bases). Trimming shortened V by 5 bases and J by 6 bases, and 9 bases separated the two germline ends. Germline V lookup: CDR1 KGHDR, CDR2 SFDVKD. The CDR3 length is 13 residues. The CDR3 reads CATSAGFDEKLFF. The CDR3 DNA sequence: TGTGCCACCAGTGCAGGGTTCGATGAAAAACTGTTTTTT.

This clone has ten or more counts. The chain is built from TRBV2 and TRBJ2-2, with 8 bases matching TRBD2. Germline V gives CDR1 SNHLY, CDR2 FYNNEI. Germline trimming cut 6 bases from V and 7 bases from J; bases unmatched to any gene: 13. The CDR3 runs 16 residues. CDR3 DNA sequence: TGTGCCAGCAGCATAGCGGGGTCAACGGGGGTCGGGGAGCTGTTTTTT. Its protein product is CASSIAGSTGVGELFF.

This clone has just a few counts. This chain links TRBV15 with TRBJ2-7; D gene uncertain. Germline loops: CDR1 LNHNV, CDR2 YYDKDF (reference sequence). V lost 4 bases to trimming and J lost 0 bases, with 10 bases between them. The CDR3 consists of 14 residues. The CDR3 here is CATSTDTSSYEQYF. CDR3 sequence (DNA): TGTGCCACCAGCACTGATACGAGCTCCTACGAGCAGTACTTC. Combining the CDR3 with reference TRBV15 and TRBJ2-7 gives the whole variable domain DAMVIQNPRYQVTQFGKPVTLSCSQTLNHNVMYWYQQKSSQAPKLLFHYYDKDFNNEADTPDNFQSRRPNTSFCFLDIRSPGLGDTAMYLCATSTDTSSYEQYFGPGTRLTVT.

This clone was seen many times. This rearrangement joins TRBV14 to TRBJ1-2; 8 positions agree with TRBD1. Germline V gene lookup returns CDR1 SGHDN and CDR2 FVKESK. The CDR3 totals 15 residues. V was pared by 3 bases and J by 3 bases, with 6 bases of the junction left unmatched. Here the CDR3 reads CASSHSDRGYYGYTF. The CDR3 DNA is TGTGCCAGCAGCCATTCAGACAGGGGTTACTATGGCTACACCTTC.

This clone appeared many times. This CDR3 reads CASRRPEGGTAWASNYGYTF. CDR3 coding DNA: TGTGCCAGCAGACGTCCCGAAGGGGGCACAGCTTGGGCCTCCAACTATGGCTACACCTTC. This chain uses TRBV7-4 with TRBJ1-2, with 7 bases that match TRBD1. The CDR3 runs 20 residues. V trimming: 6 bases; J trimming: 2 bases; junction bases outside the gene matches: 24. The germline gives CDR1 SGHVT, CDR2 SQSDAQ.

The rearrangement uses TRBV3-1 and TRBJ2-2; weak D call: TRBD2 (6 bases). Germline-derived CDR1 and CDR2 are LGHDT and YNNKEL (reference sequence). This CDR3 has 19 amino acids. Trimming left V 4 bases short and J 2 bases short, with 23 bases between. The CDR3: CASSPFAGGAVVNTGELFF. CDR3 DNA: TGTGCCAGCAGCCCGTTTGCTGGCGGGGCGGTGGTAAACACCGGGGAGCTGTTTTTT.

J is TRBJ2-7 and V is TRBV27; D ambiguous. The CDR3 is 12 amino acids. Germline lookup yields CDR1 MNHEY and CDR2 SMNVEV (reference sequence). With 2 bases removed from V and 5 bases from J, the gap between germline ends came to 7 bases. The CDR3 spells CASSLLWDEQYF. The DNA for the CDR3 is TGTGCCAGCAGTTTACTTTGGGACGAGCAGTACTTC.

This clone has just one count. Because it lacks the conserved phenylalanine or tryptophan at the end, this CDR3 is likely a read error. The limits of the CDR3 on the DNA are not certain, so only TCRdb's listed CDR3 is given. V usage is TRBV5-1 and J usage is TRBJ2-6. Including both end residues, the CDR3 is 8 amino acids long. The germline gives CDR1 SGHRS, CDR2 YFSETQ. The CDR3 region is CASYIGTI.

The chain employs TRBV14 and TRBJ1-2; no reliable D call. This CDR3 is built from 15 residues. Germline V CDR1 and CDR2: SGHDN, FVKESK. Trimming cost V 1 base and J 7 bases, with 16 bases left between them. The CDR3 region is CASSQVWTDIGGYTF. CDR3 DNA: TGTGCCAGCAGCCAAGTGTGGACTGACATTGGTGGCTACACCTTC.

This clone appeared a few times. Just one base apart from a much larger clone, this may be a read error. The CDR3 ends on some other residue instead of the conserved phenylalanine or tryptophan, so this is likely a read error. The chain carries TRBV4-1 and TRBJ2-7; tentatively, D is TRBD1 or TRBD2 (5 bases each). CDR1 and CDR2 from the germline V gene are MGHRA and YSYEKL. V shed 1 base and J shed 2 bases, with 15 bases lying between them. The CDR3 has 16 amino acids. The CDR3 DNA sequence: TGCGCCAGCAGCCAAGGCCTCCGGGGCAACCCCTACGAGCAGTACCTC. Translation: CASSQGLRGNPYEQYL.

The CDR3 nucleotides are TGTGCCAGCTCACCGGTGTACCAAGAGACCCAGTACTTC. Protein sequence: CASSPVYQETQYF. The chain recombines TRBV18 with TRBJ2-5; no definite D call. The CDR3 sequence is 13 residues long. Germline V gene sequence: CDR1 KGHSH, CDR2 LQKENI. Trimming stripped 3 bases from V and 0 bases from J, with 5 bases between. The full variable domain, completed using reference TRBV18 and TRBJ2-5, is NAGVMQNPRHLVRRRGQEARLRCSPMKGHSHVYWYRQLPEEGLKFMVYLQKENIIDESGMPKERFSAEFPKEGPSILRIQQVVRGDSAAYFCASSPVYQETQYFGPGTRLLVL.

The rearrangement joins TRBV20-1 to TRBJ1-1, with 10 nucleotides matching TRBD1. Germline CDR1 reads DFQATT; CDR2 reads SNEGSKA (reference sequence). The V and J ends lost 6 bases and 2 bases, in that order; junction bases with no gene match: 12. The CDR3 is 16 amino acids. The CDR3 sequence is CSATTGGAGSNTEAFF. CDR3 bases: TGCAGTGCCACGACAGGGGGCGCGGGTTCCAACACTGAAGCTTTCTTT.

At least ten counts were recorded for this clone. Additional DNA sequences in this sample encode the identical CDR3. The CDR3 is CASRTGGNSPLHF. For the CDR3, the DNA is TGTGCCAGTAGGACAGGGGGAAATTCACCCCTCCACTTT. This chain uses TRBV7-9 with TRBJ1-6; 10 bases map to TRBD1. The junction had 3 bases not matched to a gene; V was cut back by 9 bases and J by 7 bases. Germline loops: CDR1 SEHNR, CDR2 FQNEAQ (reference sequence). CDR3 length: 13 residues.

Concerning this clone itself: The junction departs from the called germline gene at one end, perhaps through a read error. V is TRBV18 and J is TRBJ2-1, with D unclear. This CDR3 contains 15 residues. Germline loops: CDR1 KGHSH, CDR2 LQKENI. The CDR3 DNA sequence: TGTGCCAGCTCACCACCAAAGCTAAGGAGCAATGTGCAGTTCTTC. As protein: CASSPPKLRSNVQFF.

The chain couples TRBV5-4 to TRBJ2-2, with D possibly TRBD1 on 6 matching bases. Per the germline V gene, CDR1 is SGHNT and CDR2 is YYREEE (reference sequence). V lost 4 bases to trimming and J lost 5 bases, with 15 bases between them. This CDR3 spans 15 amino acids. This CDR3 is CASSLDRCQTGELFF. In DNA, the CDR3 is TGTGCCAGCAGCCTCGACAGGTGTCAAACCGGGGAGCTGTTTTTT.

The chain joins TRBV27 to TRBJ1-2; no clear D gene. The V end was cut by 3 bases, the J end by 5 bases, with 13 bases between. Germline CDR1 MNHEY, CDR2 SMNVEV (reference sequence). The length of the CDR3 is 14 residues. The CDR3 spells CASSFTVNSYGYTF. CDR3 in DNA: TGTGCCAGCAGTTTTACCGTGAATAGTTATGGCTACACCTTC.

This clone occurred a few times. The chain links TRBV19 to TRBJ1-2, with 9 bases identical to TRBD1. CDR3 size: 16 residues. Looked up from germline, CDR1 is LNHDA and CDR2 is SQIVND (reference sequence). The ends lost 9 bases at V and 6 bases at J; junction bases unmatched: 17. Here the CDR3 DNA reads TGTGCCAGCAGCGATGGCGGGCACAGGGGGCAAGATGGCTACACCTTC. Amino acids: CASSDGGHRGQDGYTF.

At least ten counts were recorded for this clone. The V call is TRBV27, the J call TRBJ2-1; TRBD1 matches 7 bases. The germline V gene encodes CDR1 MNHEY and CDR2 SMNVEV (reference sequence). V shed 4 bases and J 9 bases; nucleotides not matched to a gene: 9. This CDR3 has 14 amino acids. CDR3 region: CASSWDSWASEQFF. CDR3 nucleotide sequence: TGTGCCAGCAGTTGGGACAGCTGGGCCTCTGAGCAGTTCTTC.

This clone showed up many times. V is TRBV10-2 and J is TRBJ1-4; tentatively, D is TRBD1 (5 bases). V was pared by 7 bases and J by 7 bases, with 10 bases between. There are 12 residues in the CDR3. Germline-derived CDR1 and CDR2 are WSHSY and SAAADI. CDR3 loop: CASTGGSEKLFF. The DNA for the CDR3 is TGCGCCAGCACTGGGGGAAGTGAAAAACTGTTTTTT.

This clone was recorded at least ten times. This rearrangement joins TRBV24-1 to TRBJ2-7; D may be TRBD1 or TRBD2 (5 bases each). V was clipped by 3 bases and J by 1 base, with 15 bases between them. This CDR3 is built from 16 residues. Germline assignment: CDR1 KGHDR and CDR2 SFDVKD. The CDR3 sequence is CATSDKFGAGSYEQYF. For the CDR3, the DNA is TGTGCCACCAGTGATAAGTTCGGGGCAGGATCCTACGAGCAGTACTTC.

The CDR3, as DNA: TGTGCCAGCAGCTTAGGCGGAAATAACGAGCAGTACTTC. Translating it yields CASSLGGNNEQYF. The J gene is TRBJ2-7, the V gene TRBV7-8; D is uncertain. This CDR3 is 13 amino acids long. Germline CDR1 and CDR2: SGHVS and FQNEAQ. Trimming took off 1 base at V and 5 bases at J, with 9 bases between the two ends.

At least ten counts were recorded for this clone. This chain links TRBV19 with TRBJ2-1; D might be TRBD2 (6 bases). CDR3 length: 15 residues. Deletions cut 7 bases from V and 0 bases from J, with 13 bases between. CDR1 LNHDA and CDR2 SQIVND come from the germline V gene (reference sequence). CDR3 region: CASKSGLGSYNEQFF. CDR3 sequence (DNA): TGTGCCAGTAAATCGGGACTTGGCTCCTACAATGAGCAGTTCTTC.

This clone appeared many times. This chain joins TRBV6-2 or TRBV6-3 and TRBJ2-6; either TRBD1 or TRBD2 may fit D (5 bases each). The CDR3 is 14 residues long. Trimming left V 2 bases short and J 4 bases short, with 6 bases between. Germline CDR1 reads MNHEY; CDR2 reads SVGEGT. CDR3 DNA sequence: TGTGCCAGCAGTTACGGGGGAGGGGCCAACGTCCTGACTTTC. Translating it yields CASSYGGGANVLTF.

The sample holds many counts of this clone. The chain couples TRBV5-1 to TRBJ1-1; tentatively, D is TRBD1 (5 bases). Germline-derived CDR1 and CDR2 are SGHRS and YFSETQ. V was shortened by 6 bases and J by 3 bases, with 18 bases between the two germline ends. The length of the CDR3 is 15 residues. The CDR3 nucleotides are TGCGCCAGCACTTCCGCCGGGGGATGGGACACTGAAGCTTTCTTT. Its protein product is CASTSAGGWDTEAFF.

Note on this clone: One end of the junction is discordant with germline, which a read error may explain. The V and J genes are TRBV3-1 and TRBJ1-1; D ambiguous. The CDR3 runs to 15 residues. Germline CDR1 LGHDT, CDR2 YNNKEL (reference sequence). The chain's CDR3 is CTSSQAFMENTEAFF. CDR3 nucleotides: TGTACCAGCAGCCAAGCTTTTATGGAGAACACTGAAGCTTTCTTT.

The gene calls are TRBV5-5 and TRBJ1-2; D uncertain. The CDR3 covers 16 residues. CDR1 is SGHKS, CDR2 YYEKEE, per germline (reference sequence). V shed 1 base and J shed 0 bases, with 13 bases lying between them. CDR3 amino acids: CASSLFGTRANYGYTF. The CDR3 DNA reads TGTGCCAGCAGCTTGTTTGGAACCCGGGCTAACTATGGCTACACCTTC.

This clone was found a few times. The chain recombines TRBV28 with TRBJ2-1; 7 bases line up with TRBD2. V gave up 2 bases and J gave up 8 bases; unmatched junction bases: 12. This CDR3 spans 16 amino acids. Germline V gene sequence: CDR1 MDHEN, CDR2 SYDVKM. CDR3 residues: CASSLGGLKGGYEQFF. The CDR3 nucleotides read TGTGCCAGCAGTTTAGGGGGACTAAAGGGAGGGTATGAGCAGTTCTTC. Using reference TRBV28 and TRBJ2-1 for the parts outside the CDR3, the full variable domain is DVKVTQSSRYLVKRTGEKVFLECVQDMDHENMFWYRQDPGLGLRLIYFSYDVKMKEKGDIPEGYSVSREKKERFSLILESASTNQTSMYLCASSLGGLKGGYEQFFGPGTRLTVL.